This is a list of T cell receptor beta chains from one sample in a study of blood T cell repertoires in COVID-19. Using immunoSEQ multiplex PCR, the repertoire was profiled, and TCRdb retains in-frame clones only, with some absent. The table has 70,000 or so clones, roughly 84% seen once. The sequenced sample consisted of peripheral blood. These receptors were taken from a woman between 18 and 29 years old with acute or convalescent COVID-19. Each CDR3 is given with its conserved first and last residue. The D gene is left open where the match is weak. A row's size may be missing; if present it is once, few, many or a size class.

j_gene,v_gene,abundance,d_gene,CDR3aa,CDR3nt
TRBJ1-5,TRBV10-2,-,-,CASTAAINQPQHF,TGCGCCAGCACTGCGGCAATAAATCAGCCCCAGCATTTT
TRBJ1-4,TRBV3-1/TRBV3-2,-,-,CASSQDYGQTITKLFF,TGTGCCAGCAGCCAAGATTACGGACAGACAATAACCAAACTGTTTTTT
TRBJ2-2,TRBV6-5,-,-,CASSGPQGLGGELFF,TGTGCCAGCTCAGGACCCCAGGGTTTGGGCGGGGAGCTGTTTTTT
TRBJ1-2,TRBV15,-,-,CATSRDDRRGNYGYTF,TGTGCCACCAGCAGAGATGATCGCAGGGGAAACTATGGCTACACCTTC
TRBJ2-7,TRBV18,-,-,CASSPGRDLPYEQYF,TGTGCCAGCTCACCCGGAAGGGACTTGCCCTACGAGCAGTACTTC
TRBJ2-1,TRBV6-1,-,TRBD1,CASSAVIGTGDNEQFF,TGTGCCAGCAGTGCCGTAATAGGGACAGGGGACAATGAGCAGTTCTTC
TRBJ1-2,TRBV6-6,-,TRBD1,CASSLRTGATTF,TGTGCCAGCAGCCTCAGGACAGGGGCCACCACCTTC
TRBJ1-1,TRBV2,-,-,CASSEAGGGLNTEAFF,TGTGCCAGCAGTGAAGCAGGTGGGGGCCTGAACACTGAAGCTTTCTTT
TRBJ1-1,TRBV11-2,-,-,CASSLVFKNTEAFF,TGTGCCAGCAGCTTAGTTTTCAAGAACACTGAAGCTTTCTTT
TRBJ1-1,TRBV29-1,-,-,CSVEGGKNTEAFF,TGCAGCGTTGAAGGCGGGAAGAACACTGAAGCTTTCTTT
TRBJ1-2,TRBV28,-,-,CASSLWRQVQYGYTF,TGTGCCAGCAGTTTATGGAGACAGGTTCAGTATGGCTACACCTTC
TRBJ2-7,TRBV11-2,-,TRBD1,CASSLGQGQYEQYF,TGTGCCAGCAGCTTGGGACAGGGGCAATACGAGCAGTACTTC
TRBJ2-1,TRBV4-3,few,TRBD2,CASSQDSAGEGDEQFF,TGCGCCAGCAGCCAAGACTCAGCGGGAGAGGGGGATGAGCAGTTCTTC
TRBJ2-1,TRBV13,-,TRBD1,CASLGQPSVVQFF,TGTGCCAGCTTGGGACAGCCCTCGGTTGTGCAGTTCTTC
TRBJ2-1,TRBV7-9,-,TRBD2,CASSGPPLAGSYNEQFF,TGTGCCAGCAGCGGCCCCCCACTAGCGGGATCCTACAATGAGCAGTTCTTC
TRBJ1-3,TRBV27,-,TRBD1,CASIGPGQGFSGNTIYF,TGTGCCAGTATCGGCCCGGGACAGGGGTTCTCTGGAAACACCATATATTTT
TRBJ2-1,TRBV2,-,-,CASSPGQPAREQFF,TGTGCCAGCAGCCCAGGACAACCCGCTCGAGAGCAGTTCTTC
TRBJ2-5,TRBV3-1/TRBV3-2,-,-,CASSNRTWYQETQYF,TGTGCCAGCAGCAACCGGACATGGTACCAAGAGACCCAGTACTTC
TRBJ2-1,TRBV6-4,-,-,CASSDGLVNEQFF,TGTGCCAGCAGTGACGGCCTGGTGAATGAGCAGTTCTTC
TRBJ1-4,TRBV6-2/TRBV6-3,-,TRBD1,CASSWTGSNEKLFF,TGTGCCAGCAGTTGGACAGGCTCTAATGAAAAACTGTTTTTT
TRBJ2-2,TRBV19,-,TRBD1,CASWTGNTGELFF,TGTGCCAGTTGGACAGGGAACACCGGGGAGCTGTTTTTT
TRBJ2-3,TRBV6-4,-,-,CASSDGGATDTQYF,TGTGCCAGCAGTGACGGGGGGGCCACAGATACGCAGTATTTT
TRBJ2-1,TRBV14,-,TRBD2,CASSPRTSGRAQFF,TGTGCCAGCAGCCCCCGGACTAGCGGGAGAGCGCAGTTCTTC
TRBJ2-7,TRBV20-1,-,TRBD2,CSPREAGEQYF,TGCAGTCCGCGGGAGGCTGGTGAGCAGTACTTC
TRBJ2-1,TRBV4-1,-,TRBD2,CASSQGGGPYEQFF,TGCGCCAGCAGCCAAGGGGGAGGGCCCTATGAGCAGTTCTTC
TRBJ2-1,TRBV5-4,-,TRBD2,CASSLASGGVDEQFF,TGTGCCAGCAGCTTGGCCAGCGGGGGGGTGGATGAGCAGTTCTTC
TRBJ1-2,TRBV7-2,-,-,CASSYTGSQGRGGYTF,TGTGCCAGCAGCTACACAGGGTCACAAGGGCGTGGGGGCTACACCTTC
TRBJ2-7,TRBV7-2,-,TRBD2,CASSWALRGGSSYEQYF,TGTGCCAGCAGCTGGGCCCTACGGGGGGGTTCCTCCTACGAGCAGTACTTC
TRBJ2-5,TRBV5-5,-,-,CASSSLSGEETQYF,TGTGCCAGCAGCTCTTTGTCGGGGGAAGAGACCCAGTACTTC
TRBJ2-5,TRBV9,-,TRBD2,CASSVEAGARETQYF,TGTGCCAGCAGCGTAGAAGCGGGAGCTAGGGAGACCCAGTACTTC
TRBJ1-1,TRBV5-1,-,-,CASSPQATNTEAFF,TGCGCCAGCAGTCCCCAGGCTACGAACACTGAAGCTTTCTTT
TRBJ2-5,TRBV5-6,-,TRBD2,CASSPSGRARETQYF,TGTGCCAGCAGCCCTAGCGGGAGGGCTAGAGAGACCCAGTACTTC
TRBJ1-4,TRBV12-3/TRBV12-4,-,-,CASSFARGEKLFF,TGTGCCAGCAGTTTTGCCCGGGGTGAAAAACTGTTTTTT
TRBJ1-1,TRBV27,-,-,CASSPRQATMNTEAFF,TGTGCCAGCAGTCCAAGACAGGCGACGATGAACACTGAAGCTTTCTTT
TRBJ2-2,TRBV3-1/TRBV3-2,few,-,CASSQVRGVTGELFF,TGTGCCAGCAGCCAAGTGCGGGGTGTGACCGGGGAGCTGTTTTTT
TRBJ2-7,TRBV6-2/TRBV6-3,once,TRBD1,CASSHGNRGNEQYF,TGTGCCAGCAGTCACGGGAACAGGGGGAACGAGCAGTACTTC
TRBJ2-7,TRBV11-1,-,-,CASSRNRDDEQYF,TGTGCCAGCAGCCGAAACAGGGACGACGAGCAGTACTTC
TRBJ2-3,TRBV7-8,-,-,CASSLGSGVGTDTQYF,TGTGCCAGCAGCTTAGGTTCAGGGGTGGGCACAGATACGCAGTATTTT
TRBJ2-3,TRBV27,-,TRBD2,CASSFRLAGGADTQYF,TGTGCCAGCAGTTTTCGACTAGCGGGAGGGGCAGATACGCAGTATTTT
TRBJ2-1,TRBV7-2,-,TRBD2,CASSLAWSGRRGNEQFF,TGTGCCAGCAGCTTAGCGTGGAGCGGGAGGCGGGGGAATGAGCAGTTCTTC
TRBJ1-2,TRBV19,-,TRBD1,CASSFTQGGANGYTF,TGTGCCAGTAGCTTTACACAGGGGGGCGCGAATGGCTACACCTTC
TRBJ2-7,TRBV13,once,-,CASSFEGTGPRPYEQYF,TGTGCCAGCAGCTTTGAGGGAACCGGGCCTAGACCCTACGAGCAGTACTTC
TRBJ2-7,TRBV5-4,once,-,CASSLADDSYEQYF,TGTGCCAGCAGCTTGGCAGATGACTCCTACGAGCAGTACTTC
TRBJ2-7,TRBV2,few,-,CASSEASFYEQYF,TGTGCCAGCAGTGAAGCGTCATTCTACGAGCAGTACTTC
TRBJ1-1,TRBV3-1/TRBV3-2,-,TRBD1,CASSPLDRGAEAFF,TGTGCCAGCAGCCCCCTGGACAGGGGCGCTGAAGCTTTCTTT
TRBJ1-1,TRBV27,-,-,CASRTNTEAFF,TGTGCCAGCAGGACAAACACTGAAGCTTTCTTT
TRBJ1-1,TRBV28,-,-,CASRGGAENTEAFF,TGTGCCAGCAGAGGTGGAGCGGAGAACACTGAAGCTTTCTTT
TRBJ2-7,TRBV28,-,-,CASSFATSYEQYF,TGTGCCAGCAGTTTCGCGACTAGCTACGAGCAGTACTTC
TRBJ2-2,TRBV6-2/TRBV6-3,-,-,CASSYPRAVGELFF,TGTGCCAGCAGTTATCCCAGGGCAGTCGGGGAGCTGTTTTTT
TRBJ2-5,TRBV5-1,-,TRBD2,CASSLAFGSSGRAVETQYF,TGCGCCAGCAGCTTGGCTTTTGGGTCTAGCGGGAGGGCCGTGGAGACCCAGTACTTC
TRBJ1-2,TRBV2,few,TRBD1,CASSELTGSGYTF,TGTGCCAGCAGTGAACTGACAGGGAGTGGCTACACCTTC
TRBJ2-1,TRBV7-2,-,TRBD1,CASSLSGQGFDEQFF,TGTGCCAGCAGCTTATCGGGACAGGGTTTCGATGAGCAGTTCTTC
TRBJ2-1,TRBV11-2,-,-,CASTTPSVDEQFF,TGTGCCAGCACAACCCCAAGCGTCGATGAGCAGTTCTTC
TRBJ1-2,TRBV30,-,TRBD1,CAWTKIQGAGGYTF,TGTGCCTGGACAAAAATTCAGGGGGCAGGTGGCTACACCTTC
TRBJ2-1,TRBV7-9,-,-,CASSLRLEGQNEQFF,TGTGCCAGCAGCTTAAGGCTCGAGGGTCAGAATGAGCAGTTCTTC
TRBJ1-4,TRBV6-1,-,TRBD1,CASSELSGGNEKLFF,TGTGCCAGCAGTGAATTGTCAGGGGGTAATGAAAAACTGTTTTTT
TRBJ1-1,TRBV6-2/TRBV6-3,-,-,CASSERVVNTEAFF,TGTGCCAGCAGTGAGCGTGTGGTGAACACTGAAGCTTTCTTT
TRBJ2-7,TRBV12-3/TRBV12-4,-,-,CASRDGAYEQYF,TGTGCCAGCAGAGACGGAGCCTACGAGCAGTACTTC
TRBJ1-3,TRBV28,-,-,CASSLFFPGSGNTIYF,TGTGCCAGCAGTTTATTCTTTCCAGGGTCCGGAAACACCATATATTTT
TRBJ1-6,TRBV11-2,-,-,CASSQGLGSPLHF,TGTGCCAGCAGCCAGGGGCTGGGCTCACCCCTCCACTTT